The 5 T cell receptor beta chains in this list originate from one sample, sequenced in a study of PD-L1 blockade in urothelial cancer. TCRdb keeps only in-frame clones here, not all; method: immunoSEQ multiplex PCR. The sample holds about 80,000 clones, around four fifths seen once. The time point denotes: pretreatment peripheral blood. Sequences were derived from PBMCs, sampled around atezolizumab (anti-PD-L1) treatment. Receptors were obtained from a man in his forties with urothelial cancer.

The rearrangement uses TRBV28 and TRBJ1-1; 10 nucleotides agree with TRBD1. The CDR3 has 15 residues. Germline assignment: CDR1 MDHEN and CDR2 SYDVKM. V dropped 2 bases and J dropped 7; count of bases not matched to a gene: 7. CDR3 nucleotides: TGTGCCAGCAGTTTAGGAGGGACAGGGGACTATGAAGCTTTCTTT. Residues: CASSLGGTGDYEAFF. The full variable domain, in which reference TRBV28 and TRBJ1-1 provide the parts outside the CDR3, is DVKVTQSSRYLVKRTGEKVFLECVQDMDHENMFWYRQDPGLGLRLIYFSYDVKMKEKGDIPEGYSVSREKKERFSLILESASTNQTSMYLCASSLGGTGDYEAFFGQGTRLTVV.

CDR3 sequence reads: CSVEGQGRDNEQFF. The DNA for the CDR3 is TGCAGCGTTGAAGGACAGGGGCGGGACAATGAGCAGTTCTTC. The chain joins TRBV29-1 to TRBJ2-1; 8 bases are a match to TRBD1. This CDR3 contains 14 residues. The V gene's germline CDR1 is SQVTM and CDR2 ANQGSEA. Trimming at V came to 1 base and at J to 5 bases, leaving 4 bases not matched to a gene.

The chain combines TRBV11-1 with TRBJ2-1; TRBD2 is a possible D gene (7 bases). Germline loops: CDR1 SGHAT, CDR2 FQDESV (reference sequence). V was cut by 2 bases and J by 8 bases, with 22 bases left in between. This CDR3 region has 17 residues. The CDR3 here is CASSLLGGAGVRDEQFF. DNA for the CDR3: TGTGCCAGCAGCTTATTGGGAGGGGCAGGGGTGAGAGATGAGCAGTTCTTC.

V is TRBV18 and J is TRBJ2-2, with 9 bases matching TRBD1. This CDR3 spans 15 amino acids. The germline gives CDR1 KGHSH, CDR2 LQKENI. Unmatched junction bases numbered 3, after V lost 7 bases and J lost 0 bases. For the CDR3, the DNA is TGTGCCAGCTATACAGGGGGCACGAACACCGGGGAGCTGTTTTTT. Encoded protein: CASYTGGTNTGELFF.

V is TRBV30 and J is TRBJ1-5; 8 bases are a match to TRBD1. Per the germline V gene, CDR1 is GTSNPN and CDR2 is SVGIG (reference sequence). CDR3 length: 16 residues. The V gene end was trimmed by 2 bases and the J gene end by 6 bases; junction bases not matched to a gene: 12. The CDR3 here is CAWSTRGQVKGQPQHF. CDR3 bases: TGTGCCTGGAGTACAAGGGGACAGGTGAAGGGTCAGCCCCAGCATTTT.